What follows are 10 T cell receptor beta chains derived from one specimen sequenced in a study of blood T cell repertoires in COVID-19. TCRdb's copy holds only in-frame clones and misses some; the assay was immunoSEQ multiplex PCR. The sample lists under 250,000 clones, around 81% occurring once. Source material: PBMCs or T cells enriched from blood (not recorded which). The source is a man aged 25-40 years with acute COVID-19.

The V and J genes are TRBV6-2 or TRBV6-3 and TRBJ2-2; maybe TRBD1 (6 bases). The germline CDR1 and CDR2 sequences are MNHEY and SVGEGT. The length of the CDR3 is 14 residues. V gave up 5 bases and J gave up 1 base, with 8 bases separating them. The CDR3 is CASSGQLNTGELFF. In DNA, the CDR3 is TGTGCCAGCAGTGGACAGTTGAACACCGGGGAGCTGTTTTTT.

The chain uses TRBV4-1 and TRBJ2-5, with 8 bases identical to TRBD2. Germline CDR1 MGHRA, CDR2 YSYEKL. V trimming: 2 bases; J trimming: 4 bases; junction bases outside the gene matches: 15. The CDR3 is made up of 18 amino acids. CDR3 in DNA: TGCGCCAGCAGCCAATCCACTTCGGGACTAGAGTTCCCAGAGACCCAGTACTTC. Residues: CASSQSTSGLEFPETQYF.

J is TRBJ1-5 and V is TRBV4-1; no definite D call. The CDR3 is made up of 15 amino acids. V dropped 0 bases and J dropped 7 bases, with 13 bases sitting between them. Per germline, CDR1 MGHRA and CDR2 YSYEKL. CDR3 sequence reads: CASSQDRWSGQPQHF. The CDR3 DNA sequence: TGCGCCAGCAGCCAAGATAGATGGAGCGGGCAGCCCCAGCATTTT.

The chain recombines TRBV28 with TRBJ1-1; no clear D. Trimming pared 7 bases from V and 4 bases from J, leaving 13 bases between. The CDR3 covers 13 residues. Germline assignment: CDR1 MDHEN and CDR2 SYDVKM. CDR3 amino acids: CASIKYMATEAFF. The CDR3 DNA is TGTGCCAGCATTAAATACATGGCCACTGAAGCTTTCTTT.

The J gene is TRBJ1-2, the V gene TRBV7-3, with D perhaps TRBD1 (5 bases). Germline CDR1 reads SGHTA; CDR2 reads FQGTGA. The CDR3 length is 13 residues. V was trimmed by 7 bases and J by 4 bases, leaving 13 bases between them. CDR3 sequence (DNA): TGTGCCAGCAACCCCTCGGGGGGCTATGGCTACACCTTC. Amino acid sequence: CASNPSGGYGYTF.

The chain uses TRBV29-1 and TRBJ2-7, with 12 bases identical to TRBD2. The CDR3 is 14 amino acids. The germline gives CDR1 SQVTM, CDR2 ANQGSEA. The V gene end was trimmed by 6 bases and the J gene end by 2 bases; junction bases not matched to a gene: 5. CDR3 protein: CSVDPSGGAYEQYF. The CDR3 DNA sequence: TGCAGCGTGGACCCTAGCGGGGGGGCCTACGAGCAGTACTTC.

This clone was found a few times. Other DNA sequences in this sample translate to the same CDR3. The chain employs TRBV30 and TRBJ2-7; D is perhaps TRBD1 (5 bases). Trimming pared 5 bases from V and 2 bases from J, leaving 13 bases between. This CDR3 has 13 residues. From germline, CDR1 is GTSNPN and CDR2 SVGIG (reference sequence). CDR3 nucleotides: TGTGCCTGGTCCGACCAGGGCCCCTACGAGCAGTACTTC. Translated: CAWSDQGPYEQYF.

This chain joins TRBV6-5 and TRBJ2-4; D may be TRBD1 (6 bases). Germline V gives CDR1 MNHEY, CDR2 SVGAGI. The V end was cut by 6 bases, the J end by 10 bases, with 19 bases between. This CDR3 is 14 amino acids long. The CDR3 protein is CASSTNTGKGIQYF. As DNA, the CDR3 is TGTGCCAGCAGCACAAACACAGGGAAAGGAATTCAGTACTTC.

The V call is TRBV30, the J call TRBJ1-2; 7 bases align to TRBD1. Germline V lookup: CDR1 GTSNPN, CDR2 SVGIG (reference sequence). This CDR3 contains 16 residues. Germline trimming cut 5 bases from V and 4 bases from J; bases unmatched to any gene: 16. This CDR3 is CAWDYPGTEGAYGYTF. The CDR3 coding sequence is TGTGCCTGGGACTACCCCGGGACAGAGGGGGCCTATGGCTACACCTTC.

The chain is built from TRBV7-6 and TRBJ2-2; TRBD1 aligns across 10 bases. Germline assignment: CDR1 SGHVS and CDR2 FNYEAQ. CDR3 size: 18 residues. Trimming removed 2 bases from V and 5 bases from J; junction bases left unmatched: 11. For the CDR3, the DNA is TGTGCCAGCAGCTTAATAGGGGGGACAGGGGATCGAACCGGGGAGCTGTTTTTT. Its protein is CASSLIGGTGDRTGELFF.